The 23 T cell receptor beta chains given below trace back to one sample, sequenced in a study of blood T cell repertoires in COVID-19. Sequenced by immunoSEQ multiplex PCR; TCRdb stores in-frame clones only, minus some. Of 80,000 to 100,000 clones listed, over 70% were seen once; the top ten hold around 19%. The source material was peripheral blood. The source of these receptors is a human donor in a cohort sampled during active COVID-19.

V usage is TRBV11-2 and J usage is TRBJ2-4; no clear D. The CDR3 consists of 14 residues. Trimming removed 2 bases at V and 0 bases at J, with 5 bases between. The V gene's germline CDR1 is SGHAT and CDR2 FQNNGV. The CDR3 loop reads CASSLSLAKNIQYF. The CDR3 nucleotides are TGTGCCAGCAGCTTAAGCCTAGCCAAAAACATTCAGTACTTC.

The V call is TRBV27, the J call TRBJ1-1; D is unresolved. This CDR3 contains 16 residues. The V end lost 1 base, the J end lost 5 bases, and 17 bases lay between the germline ends. Germline V CDR1 and CDR2: MNHEY, SMNVEV (reference sequence). In DNA form, the CDR3 reads TGTGCCAGCAGTTTATTCCCGGGTAAAGAGGAAACTGAAGCTTTCTTT. The encoded protein is CASSLFPGKEETEAFF.

The rearrangement links TRBV5-4 to TRBJ2-7; possibly TRBD1 for D (5 bases). The CDR3 length is 13 residues. The V gene lost 6 bases and the J gene lost 2 bases, with 12 bases spanning the gap. From germline, CDR1 is SGHNT and CDR2 YYREEE (reference sequence). The CDR3 here is CASKGQGPYEQYF. CDR3 coding DNA: TGTGCCAGCAAGGGTCAGGGCCCCTACGAGCAGTACTTC.

The rearrangement joins TRBV4-2 to TRBJ1-4, with TRBD1 matching over 10 bases. The V gene end was trimmed by 0 bases and the J gene end by 8 bases; junction bases not matched to a gene: 9. The length of the CDR3 is 17 residues. Germline CDR1 LGHNA, CDR2 YNFKEQ. The CDR3 here is CASSQDREGTGDEKLFF. DNA for the CDR3: TGTGCCAGCAGCCAAGATAGGGAGGGGACAGGGGACGAAAAACTGTTTTTT.

The rearrangement joins TRBV19 to TRBJ2-1, with 7 bases that match TRBD2. Germline-derived CDR1 and CDR2 are LNHDA and SQIVND (reference sequence). This CDR3 comprises 16 residues. The junction had 5 bases not matched to a gene; V was cut back by 2 bases and J by 1 base. The CDR3 sequence is CASSIFGGGSYNEQFF. The DNA for the CDR3 is TGTGCCAGTAGTATATTCGGGGGAGGGTCCTACAATGAGCAGTTCTTC.

This chain links TRBV9 with TRBJ1-1; D is uncertain. CDR1 is SGDLS and CDR2 is YYNGEE in the germline V gene. The CDR3 covers 14 residues. Trimming pared 0 bases from V and 0 bases from J, leaving 6 bases between. The CDR3 bases are TGTGCCAGCAGCGTAGACAACCTGAACACTGAAGCTTTCTTT. Its protein product is CASSVDNLNTEAFF.

The genes are TRBV2 and TRBJ1-5; unclear D gene. The germline CDR1 and CDR2 sequences are SNHLY and FYNNEI. The CDR3 is 13 residues long. With 4 bases removed from V and 6 bases from J, the gap between germline ends came to 10 bases. The CDR3 bases are TGTGCCAGCAGTGGCGAGGGTGGTCAGCCCCAGCATTTT. This encodes CASSGEGGQPQHF.

V usage is TRBV5-1 and J usage is TRBJ1-1, with D uncertain. The CDR3 runs 15 residues. The V gene's germline CDR1 is SGHRS and CDR2 YFSETQ. The V gene lost 2 bases and the J gene lost 3 bases, with 14 bases spanning the gap. The CDR3 reads CASSFQAGGDTEAFF. The CDR3 DNA reads as TGCGCCAGCAGCTTCCAGGCAGGAGGAGACACTGAAGCTTTCTTT.

This sequence joins TRBV3-1 (or the pseudogene TRBV3-2) and TRBJ2-7; tentative D call: TRBD2 (6 bases). V was clipped by 4 bases and J by 0 bases, with 13 bases between them. This CDR3 has 15 residues. Germline CDR1 reads LGHDT; CDR2 reads YNNKEL (reference sequence). CDR3 DNA: TGTGCCAGCAGCCCGGGGAGGCCAAGCTCCTACGAGCAGTACTTC. This codes for CASSPGRPSSYEQYF.

The genes are TRBV27 and TRBJ2-4, with 11 bases fitting TRBD2. Looked up from germline, CDR1 is MNHEY and CDR2 is SMNVEV (reference sequence). The CDR3 covers 17 residues. V shed 5 bases and J 1 base; nucleotides not matched to a gene: 7. This CDR3 is CASSLSGRASAKNIQYF. Written as DNA, the CDR3 is TGTGCCAGCAGTCTTAGCGGGAGGGCCTCTGCCAAAAACATTCAGTACTTC.

The chain links TRBV6-5 to TRBJ2-7; TRBD2 aligns across 7 bases. Unmatched junction bases numbered 7, after V lost 8 bases and J lost 3 bases. The germline gives CDR1 MNHEY, CDR2 SVGAGI. The CDR3 consists of 13 residues. CDR3 in amino acids: CASREAPIYEQYF. The CDR3 DNA reads TGTGCCAGCCGGGAGGCGCCTATCTACGAGCAGTACTTC.

This clone has just one count. The V and J genes are TRBV9 and TRBJ2-3; 7 nucleotides align to TRBD2. This CDR3 spans 15 amino acids. V shed 4 bases and J 0 bases; nucleotides not matched to a gene: 5. In germline, CDR1 is SGDLS, CDR2 YYNGEE. The CDR3 DNA reads TGTGCCAGCAGCCTGACTAGCCTAAGCACAGATACGCAGTATTTT. Translation: CASSLTSLSTDTQYF.

The chain is built from TRBV14 and TRBJ2-1; tentative D call: TRBD2 (7 bases). The CDR3 totals 16 residues. The V end lost 1 base, the J end lost 4 bases, and 14 bases lay between the germline ends. The germline V gene has CDR1 SGHDN and CDR2 FVKESK. The CDR3 bases are TGTGCCAGCAGCCAAGGAGGGGGGGACCTTTACAATGAGCAGTTCTTC. Protein product: CASSQGGGDLYNEQFF. Full variable domain (remainder filled in from reference TRBV14 and TRBJ2-1): EAGVTQFPSHSVIEKGQTVTLRCDPISGHDNLYWYRRVMGKEIKFLLHFVKESKQDESGMPNNRFLAERTGGTYSTLKVQPAELEDSGVYFCASSQGGGDLYNEQFFGPGTRLTVL.

The chain recombines TRBV7-2 with TRBJ1-1, with D possibly TRBD1 on 5 matching bases. The V gene's germline CDR1 is SGHTA and CDR2 FQGNSA. The CDR3 length is 15 residues. V lost 3 bases and J 4 bases, leaving 15 bases between the germline ends. As DNA, the CDR3 is TGTGCCAGCAGCTTGGGAGGGGTCGGAGGCACTGAAGCTTTCTTT. It codes for CASSLGGVGGTEAFF.

V is TRBV7-3 and J is TRBJ2-1, with 13 bases identical to TRBD2. CDR1 is SGHTA and CDR2 is FQGTGA in the germline V gene. The junction had 7 bases not matched to a gene; V was cut back by 5 bases and J by 3 bases. The CDR3 runs to 17 residues. This CDR3 is CASSATSGRALYNEQFF. The CDR3 coding sequence is TGTGCCAGCAGCGCCACTAGCGGGAGGGCCCTCTACAATGAGCAGTTCTTC.

The chain couples TRBV10-2 to TRBJ2-7; tentative D call: TRBD1 (11 bases). Per germline, CDR1 WSHSY and CDR2 SAAADI. V was cut by 1 base and J by 3 bases, with 31 bases left in between. The CDR3 is 21 residues long. CDR3 DNA sequence: TGCGCCAGCAGTGAGTTCCTTACCGGGACAGGGGGAACTAGCGGGAACTACGAGCAGTACTTC. It is translated as CASSEFLTGTGGTSGNYEQYF.

The genes are TRBV5-4 and TRBJ2-3; D perhaps matches TRBD1 (5 bases). CDR1 SGHNT and CDR2 YYREEE come from the germline V gene (reference sequence). The CDR3 extends over 16 amino acids. The V end was cut by 4 bases, the J end by 3 bases, with 18 bases between. The CDR3 protein is CASSPDQGFVTDTQYF. Written as DNA, the CDR3 is TGTGCCAGCAGCCCGGACCAGGGTTTTGTGACAGATACGCAGTATTTT.

The V gene is TRBV3-1 (or the pseudogene TRBV3-2), the J gene TRBJ1-2; D unresolved. The CDR3 is 13 amino acids. Germline assignment: CDR1 LGHDT and CDR2 YNNKEL (reference sequence). V was clipped by 1 base and J by 5 bases, with 8 bases between them. The CDR3 is CASSQGPKYGYTF. The DNA of the CDR3 is TGTGCCAGCAGCCAAGGTCCAAAATATGGCTACACCTTC.

The CDR3 region is CASSPYAGYGEQYF. As DNA, the CDR3 is TGTGCCAGCAGCCCATACGCAGGGTATGGCGAGCAGTACTTC. This chain links TRBV11-3 with TRBJ2-7; D is perhaps TRBD1 (5 bases). CDR1 is SGHNT and CDR2 is YENEEA in the germline V gene. The V end lost 5 bases, the J end lost 6 bases, and 17 bases lay between the germline ends. The CDR3 totals 14 residues.

This rearrangement joins TRBV7-2 to TRBJ2-4; tentative D call: TRBD2 (5 bases). Germline CDR1 SGHTA, CDR2 FQGNSA. CDR3 length: 15 amino acids. V gave up 1 base and J gave up 0 bases, with 7 bases separating them. The CDR3 spells CASSLDGVAKNIQYF. The CDR3 coding sequence is TGTGCCAGCAGCTTAGACGGGGTAGCCAAAAACATTCAGTACTTC.

The rearrangement joins TRBV2 to TRBJ1-6, with D perhaps TRBD1 (6 bases). This CDR3 contains 12 residues. The germline V gene encodes CDR1 SNHLY and CDR2 FYNNEI. Trimming pared 6 bases from V and 10 bases from J, leaving 10 bases between. The CDR3 reads CASREGVSPLHF. CDR3 nucleotide sequence: TGTGCCAGCAGAGAGGGGGTATCACCCCTCCACTTT.

The V and J genes are TRBV6-6 and TRBJ1-5; a possible D gene is TRBD1 (5 bases). Per the germline V gene, CDR1 is MNHNY and CDR2 is SVGAGI (reference sequence). The CDR3 runs to 17 residues. The ends were cut back, 5 bases at V and 0 bases at J, with 17 bases in the middle. Here the CDR3 DNA reads TGTGCCAGCAGTCCACGTCCAAGTGGGGCTAGCAATCAGCCCCAGCATTTT. This sequence encodes CASSPRPSGASNQPQHF.

The V call is TRBV28, the J call TRBJ1-1; D is perhaps TRBD1 (6 bases). V shed 11 bases and J shed 3 bases, with 13 bases lying between them. This CDR3 contains 12 residues. Germline values: CDR1 MDHEN, CDR2 SYDVKM. The CDR3 DNA is TGTGCCGCGGGGGGGCCCTACACTGAAGCTTTCTTT. Protein product: CAAGGPYTEAFF.